Following are 3 T cell receptor beta chains from one sample sequenced in a study of blood T cell repertoires in COVID-19. Profiled with immunoSEQ multiplex PCR; TCRdb holds only in-frame clones, not every one. The sample contains about 210,000 clones, around 92% of which appear only once. The sample consisted of peripheral blood. Receptor source: a young man with acute or convalescent COVID-19.

V and J are TRBV15 and TRBJ2-7; TRBD1 matches 8 bases. The ends lost 3 bases at V and 6 bases at J; junction bases unmatched: 4. Germline CDR1 LNHNV, CDR2 YYDKDF (reference sequence). The CDR3 length is 13 residues. In DNA, the CDR3 is TGTGCCACCAGCAGGCTGGACAGGGCCGAGCAGTACTTC. Encoded protein: CATSRLDRAEQYF.

The V and J genes are TRBV3-1 (or the pseudogene TRBV3-2) and TRBJ1-1; tentative D call: TRBD1 (6 bases). Trimming removed 0 bases from V and 0 bases from J, with 8 bases in between. CDR1 is LGHDT, CDR2 YNNKEL, per germline (reference sequence). This CDR3 has 15 residues. CDR3 bases: TGTGCCAGCAGCCAAGATACAGGGCTGAACACTGAAGCTTTCTTT. Translation: CASSQDTGLNTEAFF.

This chain links TRBV6-6 with TRBJ2-7, with D possibly matching TRBD1 (6 bases). From germline, CDR1 is MNHNY and CDR2 SVGAGI (reference sequence). V lost 6 bases, J lost 4 bases, and 19 bases lay in between. The CDR3 consists of 15 residues. CDR3 sequence reads: CASSPSGRGVYEQYF. The CDR3 nucleotides read TGTGCCAGCAGCCCGTCCGGCAGGGGCGTTTACGAGCAGTACTTC.